This T cell receptor beta chain was sequenced during a study of T cell responses to AZD1222 COVID-19 vaccine (dated by TCRdb to about 2021). General notes on the study: A total of 240 or so trial participants underwent TCR sequencing, of whom about 200 had received two doses of AZD1222 and around 25 had received two doses of the MenACWY control vaccine. Trial participants were enrolled by age into subgroups of 18-55, 56-69 and 70-plus years, and roughly 160, 29 and 62 TCR-sequenced participants, respectively, were included in these subgroups.

As regards this clone: Its antigen is unknown. It has no much larger one-base neighbor in the sample; base qualities were not kept.

Taken with the paper, the label for time point translates to: about 28 days (+/-7) after the second vaccine dose. AZD1222 recipients whose second dose came at about 4 weeks and those whose second dose came at about 12 weeks were combined into one group, since spike-specific TCR depth and breadth did not differ between the two schedules. Vaccinee samples were obtained from the UK trials COV001 and COV002, which included a single-blind randomized controlled phase 2/3 trial of AZD1222 (ChAdOx1 nCoV-19) in healthy adults. Trial participant PBMC samples were collected at day 0 and day 28 after the second dose for TCRbeta chain sequencing. CDR3 length: 15 amino acids, cysteine to phenylalanine. Of all the DNA, just the CDR3 is kept, 45 bases in frame from base 1. CDR1 and CDR2, per the germline V gene (reference sequence), are GTSNPN and SVGIG. The V end loses 0 bases and the J end loses 1 base, and a stretch of 10 bases separates them.

Broad study findings and their caveats: Because no day 14 peak-response samples were available, repertoires were characterized only after the peak T cell response. The vaccine-associated CD4 TCRs covered the entire spike protein, and the dominant responses fell in regions 160-218 and 743-854. Reportedly, almost half of the unique spike-specific TCRs recognized epitopes lying outside the regions that are mutated in the B.1.351 and B.1.1.7 variants. After two AZD1222 doses, spike-specific TCR breadth and depth were significantly higher than at day 0 and than in MenACWY recipients. Most participants were white British and females outnumbered males, and the authors suggested that clonal diversity may have been underestimated. In the small 56-69-year group, the increase in depth fell short of significance, most likely because of low power. Conclusions about previously exposed vaccinees were limited because only a handful of AZD1222 recipients were SARS-CoV-2 seropositive at baseline.

The CDR3 regions of human TCRbeta chains were analyzed by immunosequencing. In the original analysis: TCRs in the repertoires were matched against a reference library of SARS-CoV-2-specific TCRs that had been generated with the MIRA antigen-specificity platform. Breadth was defined as the fraction of unique TCRs that were SARS-CoV-2-associated, and depth was defined as the fraction of total T cells that were SARS-CoV-2-associated. Each spike-specific TCR was assigned to its reactive spike region and to a CD4 or CD8 class using the MIRA data. Log10-transformed breadth and depth values were compared by one-way ANOVA with Sidak's multiple comparisons tests. This immuneACCESS table, as held by TCRdb, lists in-frame sequences with V and J called but not all clones. Of the missing ones, under half trace to an unresolved V gene in checked studies; the others have no known cause. That table gives V, J and clone size, and the DNA gave D and trimming. The sample has 200,000 or so clones on record, approximately 93% of them singletons. Jointly, the top ten make up roughly 1% of the sample.

The sequencing here drew on peripheral blood, taken 28 days after the second AZD1222 dose. The sequence joins TRBV30 to TRBJ1-3, and possibly TRBD1, on 6 matching bases. This TCR was sampled from an adult who received the AZD1222 COVID-19 vaccine. CDR3 region: CAWSVLRGSGNTIYF. The DNA sequence reads TGTGCCTGGAGTGTACTAAGGGGGTCTGGAAACACCATATATTTT.